Listed here is a single TCR beta chain. Its antigen is as yet unknown. This entry is derived from a study of identifying expanded T cells in peripheral blood. Overall study findings and caveats: Roughly 1.1 clones differed between technical replicates, versus approximately 16 and 19 over time. Roughly two-week clone count variance significantly increased as total template count grew.

Per the germline V gene, CDR1 is GTSNPN and CDR2 is SVGIG (reference sequence). With 0 bases removed from V and 5 bases from J, the gap between germline ends came to 5 bases. The CDR3 consists of 12 residues. Only in-frame clones appear in the TCRdb table, and some are missing; sequencing was by immunoSEQ multiplex PCR. The sample has 100,000 to 110,000 clones, over 70% seen once. During the collection period, no donor immune events like infections were recorded. The sequenced material came from blood. This clonotype originated in a person between 18 and 70 years old in good health. This chain uses TRBV30 with TRBJ2-1; tentatively, D is TRBD1 (5 bases). The CDR3 region is CAWSVQDNEQFF. The CDR3 DNA reads as TGTGCCTGGAGTGTACAGGACAATGAGCAGTTCTTC. Full variable domain (outside the CDR3, taken from reference TRBV30 and TRBJ2-1): SQTIHQWPATLVQPVGSPLSLECTVEGTSNPNLYWYRQAAGRGLQLLFYSVGIGQISSEVPQNLSASRPQDRQFILSSKKLLLSDSGFYLCAWSVQDNEQFFGPGTRLTVL.